Here is one TCR beta chain with its context. As originally analysed: Using reference gene primer amplification, nucleated cell counts were estimated. Assay used: immunoSEQ multiplex PCR; TCRdb lists only in-frame clones, some missing. D and trimming come from the DNA, and the V and J calls and clone size come from that table. The sample has about 370,000 clones; approximately 87% are singletons. Trimming cost V 2 bases and J 0 bases, with 19 bases left between them. Germline V CDR1 and CDR2: SQVTM, ANQGSEA. The CDR3 totals 17 residues. The entry originates in a study of blood T cell repertoires in COVID-19. Study as a whole: Italy, Spain and the United States were the sources of the convalescent and acute COVID-19 samples. T cells, B-cell-depleted T cells, or PBMCs supplied cDNA or gDNA.

Patients in Seattle were enrolled during active infection, then followed longitudinally. The source is a woman between 25 and 40 years old with COVID-19, enrolled during active disease. The sample taken for sequencing was peripheral blood. The rearrangement joins TRBV29-1 to TRBJ1-2, with D tentatively TRBD1 (5 bases). The CDR3 sequence: CSVELLSPGRTNYGYTF. In DNA, the CDR3 is TGCAGCGTTGAACTTCTTTCACCAGGGCGAACTAACTATGGCTACACCTTC.